This TCR beta chain is from a study of T cells in Graves' hyperthyroidism and ophthalmopathy. Overall study: It was at initial diagnosis, before any treatment, that peripheral blood was collected.

Authors of the study amplified TCR beta CDR3 regions from RNA transcripts. HTBI primers were employed in a first-round RT-PCR of the TCR CDR3. One entry per CDR3 protein, called by TCRdb with MiXCR from the multiplex PCR reads. The data contain about 640,000 distinct CDR3 sequences, less than 25% of them singletons. This clonotype was counted ten times or more. Fresh peripheral blood, 10 ml, yielded the PBMCs. This receptor was taken from a man aged 30 to 39 with Graves' ophthalmopathy. Sequenced: blood.

The chain's CDR3 is CSARGGGRNEQFF. The CDR3 nucleotides read TGCAGTGCTAGAGGGGGCGGGAGGAATGAGCAGTTCTTC. The rearrangement uses TRBV20-1 and TRBJ2-1; TRBD2 matches 8 bases. V gave up 1 base and J gave up 7 bases; unmatched junction bases: 3. CDR3 size: 13 residues. Germline loops: CDR1 DFQATT, CDR2 SNEGSKA (reference sequence).